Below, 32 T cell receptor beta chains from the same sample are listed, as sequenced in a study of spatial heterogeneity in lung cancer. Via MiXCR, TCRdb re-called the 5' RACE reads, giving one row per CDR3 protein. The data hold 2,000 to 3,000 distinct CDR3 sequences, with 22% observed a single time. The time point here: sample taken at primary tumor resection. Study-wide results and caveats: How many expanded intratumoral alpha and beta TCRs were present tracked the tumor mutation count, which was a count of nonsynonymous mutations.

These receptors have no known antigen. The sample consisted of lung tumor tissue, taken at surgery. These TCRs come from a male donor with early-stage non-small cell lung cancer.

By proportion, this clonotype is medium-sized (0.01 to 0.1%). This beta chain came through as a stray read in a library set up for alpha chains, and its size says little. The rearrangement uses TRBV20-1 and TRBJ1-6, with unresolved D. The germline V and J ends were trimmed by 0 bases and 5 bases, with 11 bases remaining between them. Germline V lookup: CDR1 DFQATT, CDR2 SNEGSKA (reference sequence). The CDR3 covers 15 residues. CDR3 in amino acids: CSARDGRFHNSPLHF. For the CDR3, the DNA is TGCAGTGCTAGAGATGGACGTTTCCATAATTCACCCCTCCACTTT.

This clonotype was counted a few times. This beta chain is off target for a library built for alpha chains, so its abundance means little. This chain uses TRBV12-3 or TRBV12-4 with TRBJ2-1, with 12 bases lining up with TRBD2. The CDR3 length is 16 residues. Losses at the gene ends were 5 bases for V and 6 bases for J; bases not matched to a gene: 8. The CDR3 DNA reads TGTGCCAGCAGTGAAGTCTGGACTAGCGGGACCAATGAGCAGTTCTTC. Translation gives CASSEVWTSGTNEQFF.

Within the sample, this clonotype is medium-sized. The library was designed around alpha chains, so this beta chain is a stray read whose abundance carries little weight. CDR3 coding DNA: TGCGCCAGCAGTGACTCGGACAGAAGCTCCTACGAGCAGTACTTC. This sequence encodes CASSDSDRSSYEQYF. The chain combines TRBV10-1 with TRBJ2-7; tentatively, D is TRBD1 (6 bases). The CDR3 covers 15 residues. The V gene lost 3 bases and the J gene lost 0 bases, with 12 bases spanning the gap. The V gene's germline CDR1 is WNHNN and CDR2 SYGVQD (reference sequence).

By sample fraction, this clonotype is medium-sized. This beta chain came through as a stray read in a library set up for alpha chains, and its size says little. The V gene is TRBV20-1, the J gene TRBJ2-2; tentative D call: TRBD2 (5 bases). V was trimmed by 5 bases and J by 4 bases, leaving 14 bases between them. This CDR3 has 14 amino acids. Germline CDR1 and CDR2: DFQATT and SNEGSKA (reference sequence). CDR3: CSAPMGRGTGELFF. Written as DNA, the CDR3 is TGCAGTGCTCCTATGGGGAGAGGCACCGGGGAGCTGTTTTTT.

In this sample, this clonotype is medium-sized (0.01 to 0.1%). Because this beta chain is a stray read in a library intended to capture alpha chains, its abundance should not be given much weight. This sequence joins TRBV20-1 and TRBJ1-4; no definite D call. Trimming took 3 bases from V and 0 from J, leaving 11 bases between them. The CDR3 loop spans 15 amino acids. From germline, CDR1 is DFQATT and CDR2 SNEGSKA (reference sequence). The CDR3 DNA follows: TGCAGTGCTAGGGTTTGGGGAGCAACTAATGAAAAACTGTTTTTT. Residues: CSARVWGATNEKLFF.

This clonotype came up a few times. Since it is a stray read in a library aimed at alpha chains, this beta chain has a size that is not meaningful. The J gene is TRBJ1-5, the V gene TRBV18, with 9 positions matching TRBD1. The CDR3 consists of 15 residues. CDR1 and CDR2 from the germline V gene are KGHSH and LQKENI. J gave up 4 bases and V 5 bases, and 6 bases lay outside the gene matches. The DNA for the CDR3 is TGTGCCAGCTCAACGACAGGGGGTAGGAATCAGCCCCAGCATTTT. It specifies CASSTTGGRNQPQHF. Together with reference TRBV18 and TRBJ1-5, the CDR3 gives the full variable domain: NAGVMQNPRHLVRRRGQEARLRCSPMKGHSHVYWYRQLPEEGLKFMVYLQKENIIDESGMPKERFSAEFPKEGPSILRIQQVVRGDSAAYFCASSTTGGRNQPQHFGDGTRLSIL.

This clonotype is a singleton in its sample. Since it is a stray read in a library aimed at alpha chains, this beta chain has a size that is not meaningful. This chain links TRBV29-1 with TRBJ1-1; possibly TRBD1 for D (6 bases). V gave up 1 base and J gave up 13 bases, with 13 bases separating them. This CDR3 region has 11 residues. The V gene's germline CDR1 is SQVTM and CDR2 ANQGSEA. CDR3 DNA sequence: TGCAGCGTTGAAGGGACAGCCCGAGGTTTCTTT. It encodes CSVEGTARGFF.

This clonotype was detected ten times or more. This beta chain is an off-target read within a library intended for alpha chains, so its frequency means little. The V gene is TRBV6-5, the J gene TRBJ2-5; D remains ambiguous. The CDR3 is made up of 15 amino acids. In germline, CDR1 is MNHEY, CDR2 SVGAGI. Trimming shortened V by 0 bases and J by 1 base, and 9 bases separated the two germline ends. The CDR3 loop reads CASSYSIRGQETQYF. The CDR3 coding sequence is TGTGCCAGCAGTTACTCGATACGAGGCCAAGAGACCCAGTACTTC.

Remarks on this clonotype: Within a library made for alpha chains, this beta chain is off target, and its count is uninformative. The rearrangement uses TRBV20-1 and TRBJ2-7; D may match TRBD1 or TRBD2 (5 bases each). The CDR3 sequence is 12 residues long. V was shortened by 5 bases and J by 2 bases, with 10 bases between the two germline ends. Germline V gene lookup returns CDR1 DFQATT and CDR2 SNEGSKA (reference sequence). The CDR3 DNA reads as TGCAGTGCTTTCCGGGACCCCTACGAGCAGTACTTC. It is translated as CSAFRDPYEQYF.

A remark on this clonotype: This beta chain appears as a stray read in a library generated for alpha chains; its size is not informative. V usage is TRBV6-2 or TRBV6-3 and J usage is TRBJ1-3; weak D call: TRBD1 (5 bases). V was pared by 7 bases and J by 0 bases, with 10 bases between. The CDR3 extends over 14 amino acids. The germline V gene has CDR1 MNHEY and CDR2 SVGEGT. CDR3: CASTTASSGNTIYF. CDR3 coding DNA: TGTGCCAGCACGACAGCGAGCTCTGGAAACACCATATATTTT.

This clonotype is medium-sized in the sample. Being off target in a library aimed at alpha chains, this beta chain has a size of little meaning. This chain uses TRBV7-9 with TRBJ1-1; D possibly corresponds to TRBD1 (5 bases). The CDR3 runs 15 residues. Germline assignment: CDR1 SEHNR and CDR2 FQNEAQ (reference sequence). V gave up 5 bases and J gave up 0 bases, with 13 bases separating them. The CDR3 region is CASSPQGQMNTEAFF. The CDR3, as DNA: TGTGCCAGCAGCCCTCAGGGTCAGATGAACACTGAAGCTTTCTTT.

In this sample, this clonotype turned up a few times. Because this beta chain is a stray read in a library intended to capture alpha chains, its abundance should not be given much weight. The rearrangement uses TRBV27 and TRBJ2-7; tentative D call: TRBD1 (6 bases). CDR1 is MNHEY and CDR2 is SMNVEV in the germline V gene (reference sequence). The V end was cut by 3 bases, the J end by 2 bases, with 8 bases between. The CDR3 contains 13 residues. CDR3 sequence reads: CASSLSGAYEQYF. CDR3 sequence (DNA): TGTGCCAGCAGTTTGTCAGGGGCCTACGAGCAGTACTTC.

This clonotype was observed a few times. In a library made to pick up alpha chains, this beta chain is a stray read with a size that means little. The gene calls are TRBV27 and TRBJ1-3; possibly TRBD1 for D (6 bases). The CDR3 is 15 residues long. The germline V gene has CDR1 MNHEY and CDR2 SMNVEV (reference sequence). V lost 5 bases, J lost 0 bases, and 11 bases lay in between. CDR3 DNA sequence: TGTGCCAGCAGTCCCCAGGGACACTCTGGAAACACCATATATTTT. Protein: CASSPQGHSGNTIYF.

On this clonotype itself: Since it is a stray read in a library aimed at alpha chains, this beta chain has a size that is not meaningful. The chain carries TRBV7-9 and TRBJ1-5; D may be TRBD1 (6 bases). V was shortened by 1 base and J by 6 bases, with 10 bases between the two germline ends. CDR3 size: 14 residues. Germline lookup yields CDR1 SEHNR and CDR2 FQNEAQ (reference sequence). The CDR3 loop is CASSLGGAAQPQHF. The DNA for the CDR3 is TGTGCCAGCAGCTTAGGGGGGGCAGCTCAGCCCCAGCATTTT.

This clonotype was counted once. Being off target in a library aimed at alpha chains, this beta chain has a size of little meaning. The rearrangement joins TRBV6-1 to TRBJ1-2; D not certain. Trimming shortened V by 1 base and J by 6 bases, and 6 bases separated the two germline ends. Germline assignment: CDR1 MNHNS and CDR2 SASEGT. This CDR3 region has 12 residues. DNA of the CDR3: TGTGCCAGCAGTGAAGGAACCGATGGCTACACCTTC. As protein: CASSEGTDGYTF.

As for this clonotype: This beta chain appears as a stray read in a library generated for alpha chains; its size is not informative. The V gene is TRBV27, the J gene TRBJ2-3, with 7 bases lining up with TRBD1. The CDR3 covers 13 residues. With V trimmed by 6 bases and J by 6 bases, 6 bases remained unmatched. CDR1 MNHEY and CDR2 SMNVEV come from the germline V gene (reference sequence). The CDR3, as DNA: TGTGCCAGCAGAACAGGGGCGGTGGATACGCAGTATTTT. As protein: CASRTGAVDTQYF.

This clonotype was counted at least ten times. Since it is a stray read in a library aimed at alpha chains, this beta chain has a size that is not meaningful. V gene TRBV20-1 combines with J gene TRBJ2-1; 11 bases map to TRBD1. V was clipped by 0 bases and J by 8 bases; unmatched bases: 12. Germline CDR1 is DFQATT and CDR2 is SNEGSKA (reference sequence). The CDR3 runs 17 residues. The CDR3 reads CSARERDRGSSCHEQFF. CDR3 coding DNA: TGCAGTGCTAGAGAAAGGGACAGGGGGTCTTCTTGCCATGAGCAGTTCTTC.

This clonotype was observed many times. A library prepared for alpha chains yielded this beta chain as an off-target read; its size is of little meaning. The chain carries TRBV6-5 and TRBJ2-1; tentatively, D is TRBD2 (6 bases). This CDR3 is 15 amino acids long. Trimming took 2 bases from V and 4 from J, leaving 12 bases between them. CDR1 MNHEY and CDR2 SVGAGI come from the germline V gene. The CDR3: CASSYGGAGYNEQFF. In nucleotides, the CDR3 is TGTGCCAGCAGTTACGGAGGGGCTGGTTACAATGAGCAGTTCTTC.

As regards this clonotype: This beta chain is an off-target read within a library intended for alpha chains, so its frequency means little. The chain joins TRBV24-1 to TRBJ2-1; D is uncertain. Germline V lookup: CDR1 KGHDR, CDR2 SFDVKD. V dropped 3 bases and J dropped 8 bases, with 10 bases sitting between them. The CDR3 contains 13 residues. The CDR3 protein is CATSDPPGYEQFF. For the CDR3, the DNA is TGTGCCACCAGTGATCCCCCCGGTTATGAGCAGTTCTTC.

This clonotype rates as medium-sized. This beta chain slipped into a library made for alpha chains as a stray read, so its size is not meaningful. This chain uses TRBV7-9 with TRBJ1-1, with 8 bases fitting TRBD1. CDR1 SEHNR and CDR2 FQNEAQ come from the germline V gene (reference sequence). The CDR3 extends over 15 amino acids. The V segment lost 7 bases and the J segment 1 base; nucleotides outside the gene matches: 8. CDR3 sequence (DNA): TGTGCCAGCACATCTCAGGGGGCTACGAACACTGAAGCTTTCTTT. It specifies CASTSQGATNTEAFF.

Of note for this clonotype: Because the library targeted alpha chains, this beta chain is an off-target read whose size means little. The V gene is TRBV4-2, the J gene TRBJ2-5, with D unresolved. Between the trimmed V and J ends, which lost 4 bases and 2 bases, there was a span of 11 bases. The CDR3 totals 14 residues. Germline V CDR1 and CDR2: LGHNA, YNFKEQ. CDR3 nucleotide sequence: TGTGCCAGCAGCCTAGCCGATGGGCAAGAGACCCAGTACTTC. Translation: CASSLADGQETQYF.

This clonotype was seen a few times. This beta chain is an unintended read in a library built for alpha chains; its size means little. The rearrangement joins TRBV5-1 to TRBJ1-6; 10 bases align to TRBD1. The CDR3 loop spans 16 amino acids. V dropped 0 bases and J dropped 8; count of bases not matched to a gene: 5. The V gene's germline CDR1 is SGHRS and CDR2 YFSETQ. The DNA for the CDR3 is TGCGCCAGCAGCTTGGTGGGACAGGGGTCTGATTCACCCCTCCACTTT. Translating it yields CASSLVGQGSDSPLHF.

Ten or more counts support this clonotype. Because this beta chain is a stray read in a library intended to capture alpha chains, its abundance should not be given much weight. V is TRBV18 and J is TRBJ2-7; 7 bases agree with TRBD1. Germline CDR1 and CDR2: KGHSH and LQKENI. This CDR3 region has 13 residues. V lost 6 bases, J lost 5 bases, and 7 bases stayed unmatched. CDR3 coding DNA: TGTGCCAGCTCTCCCAAACAGGGGAACGAGCAGTACGTC. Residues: CASSPKQGNEQYV.

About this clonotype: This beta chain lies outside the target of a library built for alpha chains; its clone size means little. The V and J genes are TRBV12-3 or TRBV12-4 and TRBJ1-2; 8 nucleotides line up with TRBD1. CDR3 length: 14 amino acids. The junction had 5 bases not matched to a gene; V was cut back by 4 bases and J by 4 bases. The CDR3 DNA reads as TGTGCCAGCAGTTCTGGGACAGGCATCTATGGCTACACCTTC. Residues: CASSSGTGIYGYTF.

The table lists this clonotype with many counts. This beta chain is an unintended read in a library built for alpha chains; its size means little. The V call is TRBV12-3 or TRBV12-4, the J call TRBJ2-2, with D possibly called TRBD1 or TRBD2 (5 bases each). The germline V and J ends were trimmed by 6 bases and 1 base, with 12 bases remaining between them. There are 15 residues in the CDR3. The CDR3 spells CASRPPGLNTGELFF. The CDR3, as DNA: TGTGCCAGCAGACCCCCGGGGCTGAACACCGGGGAGCTGTTTTTT.

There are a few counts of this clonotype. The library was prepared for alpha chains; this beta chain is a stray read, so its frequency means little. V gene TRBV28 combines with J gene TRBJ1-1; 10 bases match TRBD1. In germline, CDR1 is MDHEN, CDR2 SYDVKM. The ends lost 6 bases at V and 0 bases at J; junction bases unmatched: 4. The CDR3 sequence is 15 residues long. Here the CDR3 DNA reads TGTGCCAGCAGCGGGGACAGGGGTATGAACACTGAAGCTTTCTTT. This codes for CASSGDRGMNTEAFF. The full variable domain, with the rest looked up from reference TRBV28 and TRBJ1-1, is DVKVTQSSRYLVKRTGEKVFLECVQDMDHENMFWYRQDPGLGLRLIYFSYDVKMKEKGDIPEGYSVSREKKERFSLILESASTNQTSMYLCASSGDRGMNTEAFFGQGTRLTVV.

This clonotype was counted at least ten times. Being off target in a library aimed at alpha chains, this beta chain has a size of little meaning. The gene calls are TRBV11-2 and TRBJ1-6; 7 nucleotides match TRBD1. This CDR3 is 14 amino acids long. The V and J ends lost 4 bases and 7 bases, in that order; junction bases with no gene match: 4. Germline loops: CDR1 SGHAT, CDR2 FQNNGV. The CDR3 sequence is CASSSDRLNSPLHF. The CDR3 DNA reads TGTGCCAGCAGCTCGGACAGGCTAAATTCACCCCTCCACTTT. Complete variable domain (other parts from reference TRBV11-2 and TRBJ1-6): EAGVAQSPRYKIIEKRQSVAFWCNPISGHATLYWYQQILGQGPKLLIQFQNNGVVDDSQLPKDRFSAERLKGVDSTLKIQPAKLEDSAVYLCASSSDRLNSPLHFGNGTRLTVT.

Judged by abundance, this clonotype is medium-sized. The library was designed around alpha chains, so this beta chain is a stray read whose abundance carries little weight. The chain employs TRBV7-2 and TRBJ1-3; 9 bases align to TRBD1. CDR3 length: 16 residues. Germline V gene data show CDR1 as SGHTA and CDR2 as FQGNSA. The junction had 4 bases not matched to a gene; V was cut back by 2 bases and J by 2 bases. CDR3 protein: CASSLKGQGTGNTIYF. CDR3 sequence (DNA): TGTGCCAGCAGCTTAAAGGGACAGGGAACTGGAAACACCATATATTTT.

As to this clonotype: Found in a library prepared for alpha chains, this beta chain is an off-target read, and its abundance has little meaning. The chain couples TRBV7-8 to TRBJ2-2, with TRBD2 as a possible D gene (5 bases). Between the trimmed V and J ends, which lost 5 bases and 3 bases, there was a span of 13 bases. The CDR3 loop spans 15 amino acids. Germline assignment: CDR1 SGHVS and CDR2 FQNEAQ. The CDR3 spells CASSHGLAHTGELFF. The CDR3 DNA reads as TGTGCCAGCAGCCATGGGCTAGCCCACACCGGGGAGCTGTTTTTT.

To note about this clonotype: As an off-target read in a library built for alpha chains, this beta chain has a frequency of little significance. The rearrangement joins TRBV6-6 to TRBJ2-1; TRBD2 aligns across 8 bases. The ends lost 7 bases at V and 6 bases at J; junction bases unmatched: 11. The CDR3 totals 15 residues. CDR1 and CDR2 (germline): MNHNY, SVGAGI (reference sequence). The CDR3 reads CASKIAGHEGNEQFF. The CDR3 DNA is TGTGCCAGCAAGATAGCGGGACACGAGGGCAATGAGCAGTTCTTC.

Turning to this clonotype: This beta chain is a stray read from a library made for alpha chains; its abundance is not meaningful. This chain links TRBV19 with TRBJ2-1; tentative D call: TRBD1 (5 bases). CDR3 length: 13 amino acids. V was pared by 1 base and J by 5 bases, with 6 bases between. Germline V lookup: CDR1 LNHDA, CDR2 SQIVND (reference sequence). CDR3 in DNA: TGTGCCAGTAGTATAGCCAGGGACAATGAGCAGTTCTTC. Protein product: CASSIARDNEQFF. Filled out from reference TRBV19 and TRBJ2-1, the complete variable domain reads DGGITQSPKYLFRKEGQNVTLSCEQNLNHDAMYWYRQDPGQGLRLIYYSQIVNDFQKGDIAEGYSVSREKKESFPLTVTSAQKNPTAFYLCASSIARDNEQFFGPGTRLTVL.

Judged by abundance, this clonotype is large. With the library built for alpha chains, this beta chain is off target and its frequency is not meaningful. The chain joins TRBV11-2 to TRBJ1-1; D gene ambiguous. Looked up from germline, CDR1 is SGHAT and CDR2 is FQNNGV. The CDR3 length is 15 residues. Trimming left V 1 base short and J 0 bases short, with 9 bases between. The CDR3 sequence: CASSLVGGMNTEAFF. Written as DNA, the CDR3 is TGTGCCAGCAGCTTAGTAGGCGGGATGAACACTGAAGCTTTCTTT. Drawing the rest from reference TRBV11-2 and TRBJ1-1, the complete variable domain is EAGVAQSPRYKIIEKRQSVAFWCNPISGHATLYWYQQILGQGPKLLIQFQNNGVVDDSQLPKDRFSAERLKGVDSTLKIQPAKLEDSAVYLCASSLVGGMNTEAFFGQGTRLTVV.